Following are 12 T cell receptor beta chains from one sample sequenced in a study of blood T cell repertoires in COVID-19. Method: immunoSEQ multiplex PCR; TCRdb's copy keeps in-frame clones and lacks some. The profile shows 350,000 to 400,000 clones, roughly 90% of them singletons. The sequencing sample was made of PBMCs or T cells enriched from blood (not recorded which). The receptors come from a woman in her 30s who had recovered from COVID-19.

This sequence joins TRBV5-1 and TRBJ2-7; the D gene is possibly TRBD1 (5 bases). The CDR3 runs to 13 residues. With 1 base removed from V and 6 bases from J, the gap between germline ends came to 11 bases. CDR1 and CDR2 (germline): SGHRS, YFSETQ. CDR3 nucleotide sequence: TGCGCCAGCAGCTTGCAGGGAAGTCGCGAGCAGTACTTC. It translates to CASSLQGSREQYF.

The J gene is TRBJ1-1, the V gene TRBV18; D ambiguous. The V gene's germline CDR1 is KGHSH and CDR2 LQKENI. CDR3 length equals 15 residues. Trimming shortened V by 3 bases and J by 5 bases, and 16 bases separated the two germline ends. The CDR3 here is CASSPREGKRTEAFF. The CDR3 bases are TGTGCCAGCTCACCTAGGGAGGGTAAAAGGACTGAAGCTTTCTTT.

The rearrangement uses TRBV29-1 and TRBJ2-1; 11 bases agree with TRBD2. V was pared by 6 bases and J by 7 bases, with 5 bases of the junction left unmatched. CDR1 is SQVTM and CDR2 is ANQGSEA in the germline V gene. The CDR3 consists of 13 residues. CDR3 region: CSVTSGVANEQFF. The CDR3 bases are TGCAGCGTGACTAGCGGGGTGGCGAATGAGCAGTTCTTC.

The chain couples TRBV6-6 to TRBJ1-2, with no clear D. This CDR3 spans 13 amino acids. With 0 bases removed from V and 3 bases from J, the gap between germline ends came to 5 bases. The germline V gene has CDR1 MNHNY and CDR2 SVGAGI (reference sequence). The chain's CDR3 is CASSYSSDYGYTF. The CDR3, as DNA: TGTGCCAGCAGTTACTCGAGTGACTATGGCTACACCTTC.

CDR3 nucleotides: TGTGCCAGCAGCTTGATGGGCGGCAATCAGCCCCAGCATTTT. Its translation: CASSLMGGNQPQHF. The genes are TRBV5-6 and TRBJ1-5; no definite D call. The CDR3 totals 14 residues. Germline V gene lookup returns CDR1 SGHDT and CDR2 YYEEEE. V dropped 1 base and J dropped 2 bases, with 7 bases sitting between them.

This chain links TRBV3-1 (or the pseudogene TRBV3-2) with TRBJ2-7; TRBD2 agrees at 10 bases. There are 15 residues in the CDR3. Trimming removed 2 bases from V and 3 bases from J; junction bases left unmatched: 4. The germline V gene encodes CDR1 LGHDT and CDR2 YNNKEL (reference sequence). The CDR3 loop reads CASSQPTSGNYEQYF. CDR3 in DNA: TGTGCCAGCAGCCAACCTACTAGCGGGAACTACGAGCAGTACTTC.

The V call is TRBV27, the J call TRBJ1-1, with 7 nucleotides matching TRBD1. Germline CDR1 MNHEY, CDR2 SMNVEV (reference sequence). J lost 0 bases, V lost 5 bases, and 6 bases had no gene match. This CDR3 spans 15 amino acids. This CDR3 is CASSTWDSMNTEAFF. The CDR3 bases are TGTGCCAGCAGTACCTGGGACAGCATGAACACTGAAGCTTTCTTT.

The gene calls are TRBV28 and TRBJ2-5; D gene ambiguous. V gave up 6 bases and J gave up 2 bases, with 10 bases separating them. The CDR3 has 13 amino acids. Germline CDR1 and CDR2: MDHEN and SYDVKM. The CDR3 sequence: CASRMQNQETQYF. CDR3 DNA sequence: TGTGCCAGCAGGATGCAGAATCAAGAGACCCAGTACTTC. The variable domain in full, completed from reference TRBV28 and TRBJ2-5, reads DVKVTQSSRYLVKRTGEKVFLECVQDMDHENMFWYRQDPGLGLRLIYFSYDVKMKEKGDIPEGYSVSREKKERFSLILESASTNQTSMYLCASRMQNQETQYFGPGTRLLVL.

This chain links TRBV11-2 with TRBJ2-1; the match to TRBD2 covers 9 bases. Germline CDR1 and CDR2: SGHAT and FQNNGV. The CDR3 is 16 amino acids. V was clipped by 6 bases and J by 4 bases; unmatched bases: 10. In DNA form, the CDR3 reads TGTGCCAGCAGGCGTATAGCGGGAGCGGCATACAATGAGCAGTTCTTC. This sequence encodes CASRRIAGAAYNEQFF.

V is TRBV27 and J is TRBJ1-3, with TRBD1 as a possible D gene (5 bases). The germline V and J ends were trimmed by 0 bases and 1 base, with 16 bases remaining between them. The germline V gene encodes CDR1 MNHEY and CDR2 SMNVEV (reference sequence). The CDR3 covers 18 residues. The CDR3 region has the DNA TGTGCCAGCAGTTTATCGATTTTACAGGCCTTATCTGGAAACACCATATATTTT. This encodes CASSLSILQALSGNTIYF.

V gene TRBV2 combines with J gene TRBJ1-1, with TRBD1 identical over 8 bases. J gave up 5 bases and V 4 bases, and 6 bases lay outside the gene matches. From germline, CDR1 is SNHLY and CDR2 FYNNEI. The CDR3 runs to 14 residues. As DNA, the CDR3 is TGTGCCAGCAGTGGGGGACAGGCACAAACTGAAGCTTTCTTT. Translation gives CASSGGQAQTEAFF.

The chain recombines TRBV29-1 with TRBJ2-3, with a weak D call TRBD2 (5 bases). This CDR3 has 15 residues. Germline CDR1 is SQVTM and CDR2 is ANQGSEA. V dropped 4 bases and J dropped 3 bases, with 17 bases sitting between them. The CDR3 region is CSVGGDGFGTDTQYF. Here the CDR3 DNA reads TGCAGCGTTGGGGGAGACGGGTTTGGTACAGATACGCAGTATTTT.